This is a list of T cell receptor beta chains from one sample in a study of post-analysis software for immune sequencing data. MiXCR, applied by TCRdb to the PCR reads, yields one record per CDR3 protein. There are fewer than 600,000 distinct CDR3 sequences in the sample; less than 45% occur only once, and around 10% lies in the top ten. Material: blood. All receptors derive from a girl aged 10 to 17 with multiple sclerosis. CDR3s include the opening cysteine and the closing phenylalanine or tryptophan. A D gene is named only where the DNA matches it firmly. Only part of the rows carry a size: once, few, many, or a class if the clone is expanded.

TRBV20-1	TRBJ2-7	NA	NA	TGCAGTGCTAGAATTGGGGTCTCCTACGAGCAGTACTTC	CSARIGVSYEQYF
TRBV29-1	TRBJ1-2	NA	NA	TGCAGCGTTGTGGACAGATATGGCTACACCTTC	CSVVDRYGYTF
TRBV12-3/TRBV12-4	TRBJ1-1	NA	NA	TGTGCCAGCACCCTAAATTCCCGAGACAGAGGGTCGGAAGCTTTCTTT	CASTLNSRDRGSEAFF
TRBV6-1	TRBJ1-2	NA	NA	TGTGCCAGCAGTAACACTATGCATGGGGGTGGTTATGGCTACACCTTC	CASSNTMHGGGYGYTF
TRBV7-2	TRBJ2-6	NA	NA	TGTGCCAACAGCCAACCCTCTGGGGCCAACGTCCTGACTTTC	CANSQPSGANVLTF
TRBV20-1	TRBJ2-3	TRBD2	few	TGCAGTGCTAGTAGCGGGAGTTATGATACGCAGTATTTT	CSASSGSYDTQYF
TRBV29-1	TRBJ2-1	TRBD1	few	TGCAGCGTTGAAATTCAGAGGGTGCCGGGACAGGGGATTGTTGAGCAGTTCTTC	CSVEIQRVPGQGIVEQFF
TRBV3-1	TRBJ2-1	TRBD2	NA	TGTGCCAGCAGCCATCTGCGGGAGAAGGATGAGCAGTTCTTC	CASSHLREKDEQFF
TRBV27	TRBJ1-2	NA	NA	TGTGCCAGCAGTTTCCTTTGGGCAGGGAACTATGGCTACACCTTC	CASSFLWAGNYGYTF
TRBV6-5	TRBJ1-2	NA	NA	TGTGCCAGCAGTTACTCGATTGAGAACTATGGCTACACCTTC	CASSYSIENYGYTF
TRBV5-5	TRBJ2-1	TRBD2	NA	TGTGCCAGCAGGAATCTAGCGGTTGGTGAGCAGTTCTTC	CASRNLAVGEQFF
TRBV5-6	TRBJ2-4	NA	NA	TGTGCCAGCAGCCCGACTAGTAGACGTATTCAGTACTTC	CASSPTSRRIQYF
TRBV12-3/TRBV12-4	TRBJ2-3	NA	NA	TGTGCCAGCAGTTTACTGAATACGCAGTATTTT	CASSLLNTQYF
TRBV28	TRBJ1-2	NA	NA	TGTGCCAGCAGGCGCCCGGACAAACTCCTCTATGGCTACACCTTC	CASRRPDKLLYGYTF
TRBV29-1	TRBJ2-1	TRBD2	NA	TGCACGGCGGGGGGAGGGTCCTACAATGAGCAGTTCTTC	CTAGGGSYNEQFF
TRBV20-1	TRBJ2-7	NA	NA	TGCAGTGCCCCGGACACCACCTACGAGCAGGACTTC	CSAPDTTYEQDF
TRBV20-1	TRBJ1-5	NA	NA	TGCAGTGCTAGAGGGCTGAGCAATCAGCCCCAGCATTTT	CSARGLSNQPQHF
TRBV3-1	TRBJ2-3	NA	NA	TGTGCCAGCAGCCAAGATGAAGCGGCGGGACCACCAGGCACGCAGTATTTT	CASSQDEAAGPPGTQYF
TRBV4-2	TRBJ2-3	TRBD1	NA	TGTGCCAGCAGCTCCCGGGACAGGGGGCAAGATACGCAGTATTTT	CASSSRDRGQDTQYF
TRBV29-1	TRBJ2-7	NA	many	TGCAGCGTTGGACTCCTGGGGTTGCGCGAGCAGTACTTC	CSVGLLGLREQYF
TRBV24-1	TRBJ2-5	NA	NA	TGTGCCACCAGTGATCCCAGAGAGACCCAGTACTTC	CATSDPRETQYF
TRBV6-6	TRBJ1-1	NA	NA	TGTGCCAGCACCAGGGACCGGGCGAGCACTGAAGCTTTCTTT	CASTRDRASTEAFF